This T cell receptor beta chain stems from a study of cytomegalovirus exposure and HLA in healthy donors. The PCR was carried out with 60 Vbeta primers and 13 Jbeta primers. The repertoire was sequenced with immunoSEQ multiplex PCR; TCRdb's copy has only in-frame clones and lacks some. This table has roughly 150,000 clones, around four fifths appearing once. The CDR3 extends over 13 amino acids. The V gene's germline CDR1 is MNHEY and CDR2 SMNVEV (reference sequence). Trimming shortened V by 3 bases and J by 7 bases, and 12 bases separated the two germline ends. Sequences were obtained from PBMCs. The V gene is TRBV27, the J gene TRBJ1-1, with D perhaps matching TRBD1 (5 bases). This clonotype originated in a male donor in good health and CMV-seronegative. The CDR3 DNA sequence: TGTGCCAGCAGTTTCAGGGAAGGCGATGAAGCTTTCTTT. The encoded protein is CASSFREGDEAFF.